A selection of T cell receptor beta chains follows, all from one sample in a study of blood T cell repertoires in COVID-19. Method: immunoSEQ multiplex PCR; TCRdb's copy keeps in-frame clones and lacks some. The sample has approximately 330,000 clones; roughly 90% are singletons. The specimen sequenced was PBMCs or T cells enriched from blood (not recorded which). The receptors originated from a woman aged 25-40 years who had recovered from COVID-19. CDR3s include the opening cysteine and the closing phenylalanine or tryptophan. A D gene is named only where the DNA matches it firmly. Not all rows give a size; the values are once, few, many and, for expanded clones, a class.

j_gene,v_gene,abundance,d_gene,CDR3nt,CDR3aa
TRBJ2-2,TRBV7-2,.,TRBD2,TGTGCCAGCAGCTACGGACTAGCGGGAGGAGGTACCGGGGAGCTGTTTTTT,CASSYGLAGGGTGELFF
TRBJ2-3,TRBV1,.,.,TGCACCAGCAGCCGATCTTGTTGCCAATACTTCACAGATACGCAGTATTTT,CTSSRSCCQYFTDTQYF
TRBJ2-2,TRBV15,.,.,TGTGCCACCAGCAGAGGAATCGCGACTATCACCGGGGAGCTGTTTTTT,CATSRGIATITGELFF
TRBJ2-7,TRBV7-9,.,TRBD1,TGTGCCAGCAGCCAATCACCGGGACAGGGGGGTTACGAGCAGTACTTC,CASSQSPGQGGYEQYF
TRBJ1-6,TRBV5-4,.,.,TGTGCCAGCAGCTCTGACAGGATTAATTCACCCCTCCACTTT,CASSSDRINSPLHF
TRBJ1-5,TRBV30,.,.,TGTGCCTGGAGTCCCCGGACAGTTTATAGCAATCAGCCCCAGCATTTT,CAWSPRTVYSNQPQHF
TRBJ1-2,TRBV29-1,.,.,TGCAGCGTGCCTCCGCACGGGCCGGGAGGCTACACCTTC,CSVPPHGPGGYTF
TRBJ1-1,TRBV11-2,.,TRBD1,TGTGCCAGCAGACCGATTTGGCGACAGGGGAGGATTGGGACTGAAGCTTTCTTT,CASRPIWRQGRIGTEAFF
TRBJ2-1,TRBV7-9,.,.,TGTGCCAGCACCCTTGGGGGGGGCGGGTACAATGAGCAGTTCTTC,CASTLGGGGYNEQFF
TRBJ1-2,TRBV18,.,TRBD1,TGTGCCAGCTCACTTACGGGACAGAAAATCTCTAACTATGGCTACACCTTC,CASSLTGQKISNYGYTF
TRBJ1-5,TRBV5-6,.,.,TGTGCCAGCAGCTTGCGGCGGGAGGGTTCCCGGGTCCAGCATTTT,CASSLRREGSRVQHF
TRBJ2-2,TRBV29-1,.,.,TGCAGCGTCCTTTACACCGGGGAGCTGTTTTTT,CSVLYTGELFF
TRBJ2-1,TRBV4-2,.,.,TGTGCCAGCAGCCAAGCGGACAGTCAAGTTTATTTAAATGAGCAGTTCTTC,CASSQADSQVYLNEQFF
TRBJ2-7,TRBV30,.,TRBD2,TGTGCCTGGAGTATCGGACTAGCGGGAGGCCCCCAGTACTTC,CAWSIGLAGGPQYF
TRBJ2-5,TRBV5-1,.,TRBD2,TGCGCCTCCCAAGTATCAGCGGGAGGGCGAGAGACCCAGTACTTC,CASQVSAGGRETQYF
TRBJ2-7,TRBV9,.,TRBD1,TGTGCCAGCAGCGAAGGGACAGGCGGATCCATTTACGAGCAGTACTTC,CASSEGTGGSIYEQYF
TRBJ2-5,TRBV9,once,.,TGTGCCAGCAGCGTAGACCCTAGCCAAGAGACCCAGTACTTC,CASSVDPSQETQYF
TRBJ2-7,TRBV30,.,TRBD1,TGTGCCCTCCGGAAGCAGGGGGATTACGGGCAGTACTTC,CALRKQGDYGQYF
TRBJ1-2,TRBV5-1,.,.,TGCGCCAGCAGCCTACAACAGGGTGCGGTAAGCGGCGGCTACACCTTC,CASSLQQGAVSGGYTF
TRBJ1-5,TRBV6-6,.,.,TGTGCCAGTCATCCGGGACACCACGTAGATCAGCCCCAGCATTTT,CASHPGHHVDQPQHF
TRBJ2-5,TRBV12-3/TRBV12-4,.,.,TGTGCCAGCAGTTTGGCTGAGACCCAGTACTTC,CASSLAETQYF
TRBJ2-7,TRBV13,.,TRBD2,TGTGCCAGCAGCTTAGGACCGGGAGGGTCTTACTCCTACGAGCAGTACTTC,CASSLGPGGSYSYEQYF
TRBJ2-7,TRBV6-1,.,.,TGTGCCAGCAGTGAGTCCAGGGGATCGTCCTACGAGCAGTACTTC,CASSESRGSSYEQYF
TRBJ1-2,TRBV7-9,.,.,TGTGCCAGCAGCTTAGTAGTCCCTAACTATGGCTACACCTTC,CASSLVVPNYGYTF
TRBJ2-7,TRBV11-2,.,TRBD1,TGTGCCAGCAGACATACAGGGGGAACCGAGCAGTACTTC,CASRHTGGTEQYF
TRBJ2-1,TRBV28,once,TRBD1,TGTGCCAGCATCCAAACCTATAAGGACAGGGGACGACTAGTTTACAATGAGCAGTTCTTC,CASIQTYKDRGRLVYNEQFF
TRBJ2-1,TRBV7-9,.,TRBD1,TGTGCCAGCAGCCCGGGGACAGGGCGACATTACAATGAGCAGTTCTTC,CASSPGTGRHYNEQFF
TRBJ1-1,TRBV24-1,.,.,TGTGCCACCAGAAGGGAGGACACTGAAGCTTTCTTT,CATRREDTEAFF
TRBJ1-2,TRBV7-9,.,TRBD1,TGTGCCAGCAGTTCCGGGACAGGGCCCTCAGGCTACACCTTC,CASSSGTGPSGYTF
TRBJ1-2,TRBV5-4,.,.,TGTGCCAGCAGCTTACCGGACAGTCAATATGGCTACACCTTC,CASSLPDSQYGYTF
TRBJ1-2,TRBV6-5,.,TRBD1,TGTGCCAGCAGTTCCCCGTTAGGGGGCAACTATGGCTACACCTTC,CASSSPLGGNYGYTF
TRBJ2-2,TRBV5-5,few,.,TGTGCCAGCAGCCGGAGCGGCCCGGTGGGAGAGCTGTTTTTT,CASSRSGPVGELFF
TRBJ1-2,TRBV7-9,.,.,TGTGCCAGCAGCCCCCTCACGGGGGGCGGTAACTATGGCTACACCTTC,CASSPLTGGGNYGYTF
TRBJ2-5,TRBV5-1,.,TRBD1,TGCGCCAGCAGCAGCGGACAGGGCCGGGAGACCCAGTACTTC,CASSSGQGRETQYF
TRBJ2-7,TRBV5-1,.,TRBD1,TGCGCCAGCAGCCCAGCCCCCGGGACAGGCTACGAGCAGTACTTC,CASSPAPGTGYEQYF
TRBJ1-5,TRBV10-3,.,.,TGTGCCATCGGCGCCACAGCCGGACAGAACAATCAGCCCCAGCATTTT,CAIGATAGQNNQPQHF
TRBJ1-5,TRBV10-3,.,.,TGTGCCATCAGTGGAGGATTACAGGGATCAGGCAATCAGCCCCAGCATTTT,CAISGGLQGSGNQPQHF
TRBJ1-2,TRBV27,.,.,TGTGCCAGCAGTCTTCTGCCAGGACAGTCCTATGGCTACACCTTC,CASSLLPGQSYGYTF
TRBJ2-1,TRBV11-2,few,TRBD2,TGTGCCAGCAGCTCGACCCCCGAGCGGGGCGAAGGTTATGAGCAGTTCTTC,CASSSTPERGEGYEQFF
TRBJ1-1,TRBV28,.,.,TGTGCCAGCAGTCTGAGGGTTTACACTGAAGCTTTCTTT,CASSLRVYTEAFF
TRBJ1-1,TRBV3-1/TRBV3-2,once,.,TGTGCCAGCAGCCAAGACCCAGGTGAAGCTTTCTTT,CASSQDPGEAFF
TRBJ1-5,TRBV29-1,few,.,TGCAGCGTCAAAGCGGACAGCAATCAGCCCCAGCATTTT,CSVKADSNQPQHF
TRBJ2-7,TRBV29-1,.,TRBD2,TGCAGCGTCGGGACTAGCGGGAGTCCCGAGCAGTACTTC,CSVGTSGSPEQYF
TRBJ2-1,TRBV18,.,.,TGTGCCAGCTCACCACCTTTAAGTCGGGAGCGTCATCACAATGAGCAGTTCTTC,CASSPPLSRERHHNEQFF
TRBJ1-3,TRBV14,.,.,TGTGCCAGCAGCCCCCCTCAGAGGATGAGAGGAAACACCATATATTTT,CASSPPQRMRGNTIYF
TRBJ1-5,TRBV7-7,.,.,TGTGCTAGCAGCACCCAAGGAACGACAGCCGGAAATCAGCCCCAGCATTTT,CASSTQGTTAGNQPQHF
TRBJ2-6,TRBV6-6,.,.,TGTGCCAGCAGTCCTTCGGTAGGTCCCGTCTCTGGGGCCGACGTCCTGACTTTC,CASSPSVGPVSGADVLTF
TRBJ1-6,TRBV27,.,.,TGTGCCAGCAGTTTCCAGGACAGACCCCGGGCGGATTCACCCCTCCACTTT,CASSFQDRPRADSPLHF